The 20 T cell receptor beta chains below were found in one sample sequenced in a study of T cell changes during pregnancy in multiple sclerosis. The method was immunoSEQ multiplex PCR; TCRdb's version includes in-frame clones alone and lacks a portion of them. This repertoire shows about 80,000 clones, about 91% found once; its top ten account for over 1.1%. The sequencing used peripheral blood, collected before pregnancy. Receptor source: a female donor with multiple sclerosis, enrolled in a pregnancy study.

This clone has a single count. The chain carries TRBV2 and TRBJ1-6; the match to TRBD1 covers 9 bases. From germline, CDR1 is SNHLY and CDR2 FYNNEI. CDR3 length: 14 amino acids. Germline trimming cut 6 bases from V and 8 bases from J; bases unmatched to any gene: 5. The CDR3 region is CASSRDRADSPLHF. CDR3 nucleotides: TGTGCCAGCAGCCGGGACAGGGCAGATTCACCCCTCCACTTT.

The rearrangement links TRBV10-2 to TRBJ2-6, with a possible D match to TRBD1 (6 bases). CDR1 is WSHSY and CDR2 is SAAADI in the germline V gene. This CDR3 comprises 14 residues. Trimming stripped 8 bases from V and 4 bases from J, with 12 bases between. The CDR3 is CASGAGVGANVLTF. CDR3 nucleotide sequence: TGCGCCAGCGGGGCAGGGGTAGGGGCCAACGTCCTGACTTTC.

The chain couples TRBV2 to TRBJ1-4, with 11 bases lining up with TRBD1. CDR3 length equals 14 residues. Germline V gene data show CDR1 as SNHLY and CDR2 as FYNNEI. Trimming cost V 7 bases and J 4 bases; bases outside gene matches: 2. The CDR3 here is CASMGQGVNEKLFF. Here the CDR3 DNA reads TGTGCCAGCATGGGACAGGGGGTTAATGAAAAACTGTTTTTT.

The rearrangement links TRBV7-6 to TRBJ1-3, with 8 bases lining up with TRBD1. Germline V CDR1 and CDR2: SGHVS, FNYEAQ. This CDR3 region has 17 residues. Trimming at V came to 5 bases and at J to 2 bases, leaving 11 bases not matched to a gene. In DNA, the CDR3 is TGTGCCAGCAGCACCTACCCCCAGGGGGCGGCTGGAAACACCATATATTTT. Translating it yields CASSTYPQGAAGNTIYF.

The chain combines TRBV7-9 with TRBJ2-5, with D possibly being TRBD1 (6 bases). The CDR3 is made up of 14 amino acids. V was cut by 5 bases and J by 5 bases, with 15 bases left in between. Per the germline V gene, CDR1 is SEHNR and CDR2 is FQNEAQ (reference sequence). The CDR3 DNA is TGTGCCAGCAGCCTACCAGGGGCTGGGGAGACCCAGTACTTC. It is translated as CASSLPGAGETQYF.

The CDR3 sequence is CASMNGLLPTEAFF. DNA of the CDR3: TGTGCCAGCATGAACGGTCTCCTCCCCACTGAAGCTTTCTTT. The rearrangement uses TRBV2 and TRBJ1-1, with D hard to call. With 7 bases removed from V and 4 bases from J, the gap between germline ends came to 16 bases. CDR1 is SNHLY, CDR2 FYNNEI, per germline. The CDR3 has 14 amino acids.

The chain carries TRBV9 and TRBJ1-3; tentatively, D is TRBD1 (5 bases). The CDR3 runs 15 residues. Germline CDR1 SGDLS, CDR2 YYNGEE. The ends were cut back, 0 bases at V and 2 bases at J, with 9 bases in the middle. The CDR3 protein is CASSVAGGPGNTIYF. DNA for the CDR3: TGTGCCAGCAGCGTAGCGGGGGGACCTGGAAACACCATATATTTT.

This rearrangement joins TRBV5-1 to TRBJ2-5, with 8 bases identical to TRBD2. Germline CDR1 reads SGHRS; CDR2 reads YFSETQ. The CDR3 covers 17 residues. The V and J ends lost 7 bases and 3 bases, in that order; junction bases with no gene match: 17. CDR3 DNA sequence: TGCGCCAGCCGTATTCCCCGGGGGGGTTTTTCCGAAGAGACCCAGTACTTC. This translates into CASRIPRGGFSEETQYF. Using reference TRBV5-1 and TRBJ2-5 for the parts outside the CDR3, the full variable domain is KAGVTQTPRYLIKTRGQQVTLSCSPISGHRSVSWYQQTPGQGLQFLFEYFSETQRNKGNFPGRFSGRQFSNSRSEMNVSTLELGDSALYLCASRIPRGGFSEETQYFGPGTRLLVL.

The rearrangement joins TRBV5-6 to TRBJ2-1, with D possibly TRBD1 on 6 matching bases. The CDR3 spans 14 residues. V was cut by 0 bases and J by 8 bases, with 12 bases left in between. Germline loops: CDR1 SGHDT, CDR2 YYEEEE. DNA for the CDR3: TGTGCCAGCAGCTTGGTAAACAGGGTATATGAGCAGTTCTTC. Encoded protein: CASSLVNRVYEQFF. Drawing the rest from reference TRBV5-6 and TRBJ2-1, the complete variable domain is DAGVTQSPTHLIKTRGQQVTLRCSPKSGHDTVSWYQQALGQGPQFIFQYYEEEERQRGNFPDRFSGHQFPNYSSELNVNALLLGDSALYLCASSLVNRVYEQFFGPGTRLTVL.

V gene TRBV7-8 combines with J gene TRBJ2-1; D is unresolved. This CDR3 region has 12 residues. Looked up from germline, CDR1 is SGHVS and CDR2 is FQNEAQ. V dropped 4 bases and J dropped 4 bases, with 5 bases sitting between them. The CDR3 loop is CASSSGYNEQFF. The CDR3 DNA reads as TGTGCCAGCAGCTCCGGGTACAATGAGCAGTTCTTC.

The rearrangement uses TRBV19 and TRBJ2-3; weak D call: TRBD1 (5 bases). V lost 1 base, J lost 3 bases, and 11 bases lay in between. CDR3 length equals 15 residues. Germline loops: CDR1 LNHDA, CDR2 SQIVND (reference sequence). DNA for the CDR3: TGTGCCAGTAGTATAGGGGAAGGGGTGACAGATACGCAGTATTTT. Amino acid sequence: CASSIGEGVTDTQYF.

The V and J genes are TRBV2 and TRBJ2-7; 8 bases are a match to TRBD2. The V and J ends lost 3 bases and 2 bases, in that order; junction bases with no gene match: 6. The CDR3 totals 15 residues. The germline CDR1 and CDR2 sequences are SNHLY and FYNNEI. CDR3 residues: CASSEGSGGPYEQYF. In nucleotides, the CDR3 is TGTGCCAGCAGTGAGGGAAGCGGGGGACCCTACGAGCAGTACTTC.

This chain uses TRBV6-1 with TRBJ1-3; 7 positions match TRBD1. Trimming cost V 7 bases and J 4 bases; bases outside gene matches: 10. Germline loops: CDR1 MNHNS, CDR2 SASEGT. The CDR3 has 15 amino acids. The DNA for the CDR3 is TGTGCCAGCAAGACAGGGCCGAGCGCCGGAAACACCATATATTTT. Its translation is CASKTGPSAGNTIYF.

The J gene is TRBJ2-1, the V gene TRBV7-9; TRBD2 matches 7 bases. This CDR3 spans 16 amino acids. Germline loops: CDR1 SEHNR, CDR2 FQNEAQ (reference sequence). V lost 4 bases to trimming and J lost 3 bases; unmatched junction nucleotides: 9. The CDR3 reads CASSSVGGAYYNEQFF. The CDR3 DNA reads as TGTGCCAGCAGCTCGGTGGGAGGGGCTTACTACAATGAGCAGTTCTTC.

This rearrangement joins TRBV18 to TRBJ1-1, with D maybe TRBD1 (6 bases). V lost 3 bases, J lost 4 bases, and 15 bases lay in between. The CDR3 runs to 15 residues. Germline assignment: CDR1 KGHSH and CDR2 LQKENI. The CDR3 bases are TGTGCCAGCTCACCCCAGACAGGCGGGAGCACTGAAGCTTTCTTT. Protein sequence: CASSPQTGGSTEAFF.

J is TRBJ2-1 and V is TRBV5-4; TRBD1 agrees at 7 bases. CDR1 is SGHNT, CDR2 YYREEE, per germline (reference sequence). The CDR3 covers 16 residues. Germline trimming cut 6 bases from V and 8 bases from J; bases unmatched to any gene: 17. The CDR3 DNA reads TGTGCCAGCAACCCTTTCCGACAGGGTGGGACCGATGAGCAGTTCTTC. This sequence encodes CASNPFRQGGTDEQFF.

The chain's CDR3 is CASKSGTGGLDEQFF. Written as DNA, the CDR3 is TGTGCCAGCAAATCCGGGACAGGGGGTCTGGATGAGCAGTTCTTC. V gene TRBV19 combines with J gene TRBJ2-1; the match to TRBD1 covers 11 bases. V shed 9 bases and J 8 bases; nucleotides not matched to a gene: 12. The germline CDR1 and CDR2 sequences are LNHDA and SQIVND (reference sequence). The CDR3 runs 15 residues.

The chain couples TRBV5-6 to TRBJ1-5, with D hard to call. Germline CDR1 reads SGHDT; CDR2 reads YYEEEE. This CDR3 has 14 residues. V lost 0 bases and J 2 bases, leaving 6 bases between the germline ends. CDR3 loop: CASSLGVGNQPQHF. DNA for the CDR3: TGTGCCAGCAGCTTGGGCGTGGGCAATCAGCCCCAGCATTTT.

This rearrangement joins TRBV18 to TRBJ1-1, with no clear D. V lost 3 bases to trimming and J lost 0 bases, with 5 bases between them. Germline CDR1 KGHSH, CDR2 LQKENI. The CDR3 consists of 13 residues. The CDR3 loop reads CASSPQVNTEAFF. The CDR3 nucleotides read TGTGCCAGCTCACCCCAGGTGAACACTGAAGCTTTCTTT.

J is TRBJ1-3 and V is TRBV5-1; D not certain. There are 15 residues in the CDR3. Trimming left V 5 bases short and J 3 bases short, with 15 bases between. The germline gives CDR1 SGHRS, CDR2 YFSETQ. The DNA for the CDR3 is TGCGCCAGCAGTAGGACCCTGGGAGTTGGAAACACCATATATTTT. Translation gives CASSRTLGVGNTIYF.